These 10 T cell receptor beta chains were all obtained from the same sample, sequenced in a study of blood T cell repertoires in COVID-19. The data were produced by immunoSEQ multiplex PCR, yet TCRdb's version contains in-frame clones alone and is incomplete. There are 130,000 to 150,000 clones in the sample; 80% to 90% occur only once, and around 8% lies in the top ten. Specimen: peripheral blood. These receptors were obtained from an older woman with COVID-19, enrolled during active disease.

This clone was counted only a few times. The rearrangement uses TRBV5-1 and TRBJ1-1; 7 bases fit TRBD1. Germline loops: CDR1 SGHRS, CDR2 YFSETQ. The CDR3 totals 14 residues. Germline trimming cut 7 bases from V and 1 base from J; bases unmatched to any gene: 7. This CDR3 is CASRTGQANTEAFF. The CDR3, as DNA: TGCGCCAGCCGCACAGGACAGGCGAACACTGAAGCTTTCTTT.

The chain carries TRBV5-1 and TRBJ2-7; 9 bases align to TRBD1. V trimming: 0 bases; J trimming: 2 bases; junction bases outside the gene matches: 0. Germline CDR1 and CDR2: SGHRS and YFSETQ. The length of the CDR3 is 14 residues. CDR3 in amino acids: CASSLGQGAYEQYF. The CDR3 DNA is TGCGCCAGCAGCTTGGGACAGGGGGCCTACGAGCAGTACTTC.

The chain recombines TRBV7-3 with TRBJ2-5; D perhaps matches TRBD2 (6 bases). With 5 bases removed from V and 1 base from J, the gap between germline ends came to 14 bases. The CDR3 contains 15 residues. Germline values: CDR1 SGHTA, CDR2 FQGTGA. The CDR3 region has the DNA TGTGCCAGCAGCCCAGTGTGGGGGGTCCAAGAGACCCAGTACTTC. Its protein is CASSPVWGVQETQYF.

The chain recombines TRBV3-1 (or the pseudogene TRBV3-2) with TRBJ2-7; a possible D gene is TRBD2 (6 bases). The V gene lost 0 bases and the J gene lost 5 bases, with 14 bases spanning the gap. The CDR3 sequence is 15 residues long. Germline CDR1 and CDR2: LGHDT and YNNKEL (reference sequence). CDR3: CASSQDAGPENEQYF. CDR3 DNA sequence: TGTGCCAGCAGCCAAGATGCGGGGCCGGAGAACGAGCAGTACTTC.

This chain joins TRBV5-1 and TRBJ2-5; possible D gene TRBD1, 5 bases. The germline V gene encodes CDR1 SGHRS and CDR2 YFSETQ. Deletions cut 2 bases from V and 5 bases from J, with 7 bases between. The CDR3 runs to 12 residues. The CDR3 protein is CASSFWGETQYF. The CDR3 DNA is TGCGCCAGCAGCTTTTGGGGCGAGACCCAGTACTTC.

CDR3 residues: CASSVKTGGISSAGELFF. The CDR3 nucleotides read TGTGCCAGCAGCGTAAAGACGGGGGGCATTTCGAGCGCCGGGGAGCTGTTTTTT. The chain recombines TRBV7-3 with TRBJ2-2; TRBD2 might be the D (7 bases). The CDR3 is 18 amino acids. The germline CDR1 and CDR2 sequences are SGHTA and FQGTGA. V was trimmed by 5 bases and J by 6 bases, leaving 25 bases between them.

This sequence joins TRBV7-6 and TRBJ1-6, with D perhaps TRBD1 (6 bases). CDR1 and CDR2 from the germline V gene are SGHVS and FNYEAQ. The V and J ends lost 1 base and 2 bases respectively, with 15 bases between them. The CDR3 runs 18 residues. CDR3 amino acids: CASSLEPLQGPYNSPLHF. CDR3 in DNA: TGTGCCAGCAGCTTAGAGCCTCTGCAGGGGCCCTATAATTCACCCCTCCACTTT.

The chain carries TRBV28 and TRBJ2-7; D is ambiguous. The ends were cut back, 3 bases at V and 6 bases at J, with 6 bases in the middle. The CDR3 contains 11 residues. CDR1 and CDR2 from the germline V gene are MDHEN and SYDVKM. CDR3: CASSFTGEQYF. The CDR3 DNA sequence: TGTGCCAGCAGTTTCACTGGCGAGCAGTACTTC.

This chain connects TRBV19 to TRBJ1-1; TRBD1 agrees at 7 bases. The V and J ends lost 1 base and 3 bases, in that order; junction bases with no gene match: 2. CDR3 length: 14 residues. Per germline, CDR1 LNHDA and CDR2 SQIVND (reference sequence). CDR3 DNA: TGTGCCAGTAGTATAGGGAGGGGGCACACTGAAGCTTTCTTT. This codes for CASSIGRGHTEAFF.

This clone occurred once. This rearrangement joins TRBV9 to TRBJ2-3; TRBD2 matches 10 bases. Germline V gene lookup returns CDR1 SGDLS and CDR2 YYNGEE. The V and J ends lost 3 bases and 2 bases, in that order; junction bases with no gene match: 6. The CDR3 runs to 16 residues. CDR3 nucleotides: TGTGCCAGCAGCGCTGTAGCGGGGGGACCCACAGATACGCAGTATTTT. It is translated as CASSAVAGGPTDTQYF. Filled out from reference TRBV9 and TRBJ2-3, the complete variable domain reads DSGVTQTPKHLITATGQRVTLRCSPRSGDLSVYWYQQSLDQGLQFLIQYYNGEERAKGNILERFSAQQFPDLHSELNLSSLELGDSALYFCASSAVAGGPTDTQYFGPGTRLTVL.